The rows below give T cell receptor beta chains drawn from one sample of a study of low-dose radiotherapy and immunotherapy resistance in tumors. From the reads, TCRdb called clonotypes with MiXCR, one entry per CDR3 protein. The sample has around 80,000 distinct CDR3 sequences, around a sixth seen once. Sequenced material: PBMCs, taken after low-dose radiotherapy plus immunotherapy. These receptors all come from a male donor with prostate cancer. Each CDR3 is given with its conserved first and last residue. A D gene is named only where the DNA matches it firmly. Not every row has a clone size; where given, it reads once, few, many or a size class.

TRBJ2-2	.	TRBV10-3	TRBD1	TGTGCCATCAGTGAAAATAGGGACAGGCTATCAACCGGGGAGCTGTTTTTT	CAISENRDRLSTGELFF
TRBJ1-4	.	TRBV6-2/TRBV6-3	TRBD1	TGTGCCAGTACAAAAAACGCAGGGGGTCCTAATGAAAAACTGTTTTTT	CASTKNAGGPNEKLFF
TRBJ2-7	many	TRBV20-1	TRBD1	TGCAGTGCAACTGACAGGGAGATGTCCTACGAGCAGTACTTC	CSATDREMSYEQYF
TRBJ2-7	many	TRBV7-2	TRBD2	TGTGCCAGCAGCTTAGCAGGTCCCAGGCTAGCGGGAAGCTCCTACGAGCAGTACTTC	CASSLAGPRLAGSSYEQYF
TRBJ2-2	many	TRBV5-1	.	TGCGCCAGCAGCTTGGGCGAGCCCACCGGGGAGCTGTTTTTT	CASSLGEPTGELFF
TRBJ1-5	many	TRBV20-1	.	TGCAGTGCAAAGGACTTTTCCCAGCCCCAGCATTTT	CSAKDFSQPQHF
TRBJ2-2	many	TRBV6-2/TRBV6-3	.	TGTGCCAGCAGTCCTCGGGTGGCCGGGGAGCTGTTTTTT	CASSPRVAGELFF
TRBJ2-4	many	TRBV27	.	TGTGCCAGCTCTATGGACGGCGAAAACATTCAGTACTTC	CASSMDGENIQYF
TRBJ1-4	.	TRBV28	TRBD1	TGTGCCAGCAGTTTAGGGGACAGGCGCCAAAGCGAAAAACTGTTTTTT	CASSLGDRRQSEKLFF
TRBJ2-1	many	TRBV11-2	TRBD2	TGTGCCAGCAGCAGTAGCGGGAGGTACAATGAGCAGTTCTTC	CASSSSGRYNEQFF
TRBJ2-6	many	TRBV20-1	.	TGCAGTGCTAGCCCAGACCCTGGGGCCAACGTCCTGACTTTC	CSASPDPGANVLTF
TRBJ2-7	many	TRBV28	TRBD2	TGTGCCAGCAGTTCCACCCCCGCGGGAGGGGTAAGCGAGCAGTACTTC	CASSSTPAGGVSEQYF
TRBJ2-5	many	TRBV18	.	TGTGCCAGCTCACCACTCCAAGAGACCCAGTACTTC	CASSPLQETQYF
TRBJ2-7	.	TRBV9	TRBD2	TGTGCCAGCAGCGACAGTGGACTAGCGGGAGGGCCGGGTGAGCAGTACTTC	CASSDSGLAGGPGEQYF
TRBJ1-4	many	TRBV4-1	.	TGCGCCAGCAGCCAAGGACCGAATGAAAAACTGTTTTTT	CASSQGPNEKLFF
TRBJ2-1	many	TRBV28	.	TGTGCCAGCAGTTCCGCGGTTGGAAAAGGGGTAGTGGGCAATGAGCAGTTCTTC	CASSSAVGKGVVGNEQFF
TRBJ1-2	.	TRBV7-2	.	TGTGCCAGCAGCCCAAGCCTCGGGGGGGATCGGTACACCTTC	CASSPSLGGDRYTF
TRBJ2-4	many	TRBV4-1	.	TGCGCCAGCAGCCAGCGACCCTTACCCCTAGCCAAAAACATTCAGTACTTC	CASSQRPLPLAKNIQYF
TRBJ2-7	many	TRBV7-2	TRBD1	TGTGCCAGCACCAAGGACAGGGGGGGAACCTACGAGCAGTACTTC	CASTKDRGGTYEQYF
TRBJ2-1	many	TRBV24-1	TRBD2	TGTGCCACCAGTGACTCTAGCGGGAGCCCCTACAATGAGCAGTTCTTC	CATSDSSGSPYNEQFF
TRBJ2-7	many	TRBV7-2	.	TGTGCCAGCAGAGGGGACCCTACTTCCGAGCAGTACTTC	CASRGDPTSEQYF
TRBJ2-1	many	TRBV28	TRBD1	TGTGCCAGCAGTTTAGACAGGGGTACCTACAATGAGCAGTTCTTC	CASSLDRGTYNEQFF
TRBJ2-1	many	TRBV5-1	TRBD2	TGCGCCAGCAGCCCGGTAGGCGGGAGTCGTGGTGAGCAGTTCTTC	CASSPVGGSRGEQFF
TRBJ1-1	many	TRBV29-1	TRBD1	TGCAGCGTTACACAGGGGGCCTCTGAAGCTTTCTTT	CSVTQGASEAFF
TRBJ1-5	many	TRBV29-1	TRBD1	TGCAGCGTTGGGGGACAGGGGGAAGGTCAGCCCCAGCATTTT	CSVGGQGEGQPQHF
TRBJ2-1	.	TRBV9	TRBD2	TGTGCCAGCAGCCCCCCTCGAGGCGGGAGCAATGAGCAGTTCTTC	CASSPPRGGSNEQFF
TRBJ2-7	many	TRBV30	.	TGTGCCTGGAGTGACATGGGCCGCTTCTACGAGCAGTACTTC	CAWSDMGRFYEQYF
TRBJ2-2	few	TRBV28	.	.	CASSTLAYEHRGAVFF
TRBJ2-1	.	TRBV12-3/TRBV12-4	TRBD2	TGTGCCAGCAGACCAGGGAGCGGGAGGGGTAATGAGCAGTTCTTC	CASRPGSGRGNEQFF
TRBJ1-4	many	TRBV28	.	TGTGCCAGCAGTCACTACAGGCAGGGCCAAAATGAAAAACTGTTTTTT	CASSHYRQGQNEKLFF
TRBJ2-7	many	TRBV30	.	TGTGCCTGGAGACTCCAGGGGTCCTACGAGCAGTACTTC	CAWRLQGSYEQYF
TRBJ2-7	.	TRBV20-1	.	TGCAGTGCTCCTAGCAATCAAATCTACGAGCAGTACTTC	CSAPSNQIYEQYF
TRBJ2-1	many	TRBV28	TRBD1	TGTGCCAGCAGTGCTCCGACAGGGTACCGCAATGAGCAGTTCTTC	CASSAPTGYRNEQFF
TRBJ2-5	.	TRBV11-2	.	TGTGCCAGCAGCTTACAGGGGCCTGAGACCCAGTACTTC	CASSLQGPETQYF
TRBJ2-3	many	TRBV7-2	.	TGTGCCAGCAGCTCCCTTTTCGTCGTCAGGGGGACGGGAGGTACGCAGTATTTT	CASSSLFVVRGTGGTQYF
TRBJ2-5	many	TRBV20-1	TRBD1	TGCAGTGCTAGAGCTGGGACAGAAAAAGAGACCCAGTACTTC	CSARAGTEKETQYF
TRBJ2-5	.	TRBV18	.	TGTGCCAGCTCACCGATAGACAGAGCCCTCCAAGAGACCCAGTACTTC	CASSPIDRALQETQYF
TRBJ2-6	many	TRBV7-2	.	TGTGCCAGCAGTCAGCAGGGGACGGGGGCCAACGTCCTGACTTTC	CASSQQGTGANVLTF
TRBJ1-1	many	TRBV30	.	TGTGCCTGGAGCAGGGCCATGAACACTGAAGCTTTCTTT	CAWSRAMNTEAFF
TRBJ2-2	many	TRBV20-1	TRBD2	TGCAGTGCGGGGACTAGCGGGAGGCACACCGGGGAGCTGTTTTTT	CSAGTSGRHTGELFF
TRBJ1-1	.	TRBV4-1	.	TGCGCCAGCAGGTCTCCATTGAGTAACACTGAAGCTTTCTTT	CASRSPLSNTEAFF
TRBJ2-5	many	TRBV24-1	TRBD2	TGTGCCACCTCCGCTAGCGGGAGTGGAGAGACCCAGTACTTC	CATSASGSGETQYF
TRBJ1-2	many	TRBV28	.	TGTGCCAGCAGATCCGGGACTGCCTCGAACACCTTC	CASRSGTASNTF
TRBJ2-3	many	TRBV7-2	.	TGTGCCAGCAGCCGCCTCAGGGGGGGGGTTACGCAGTATTTT	CASSRLRGGVTQYF
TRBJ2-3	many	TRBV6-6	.	TGTGCCAGCAGCTCTCCCCCAGATACGCAGTATTTT	CASSSPPDTQYF
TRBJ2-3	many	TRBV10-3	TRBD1	TGTGCCATCAGTGAGTCGGCGGGGGCCGGACAGGGGTTGGATACGCAGTATTTT	CAISESAGAGQGLDTQYF
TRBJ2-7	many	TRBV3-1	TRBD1	TGTGCCAGCAGTCCAAGACAGGGAGCTAGCTCCTACGAGCAGTACTTC	CASSPRQGASSYEQYF
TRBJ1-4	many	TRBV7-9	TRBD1	TGTGCCAGCAGTCGGGACAGGTCAGATGAAAAACTGTTTTTT	CASSRDRSDEKLFF
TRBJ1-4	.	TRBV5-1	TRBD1	TGCGCCAGCAGCTTGGAAGGGACAGTTAATGAAAAACTGTTTTTT	CASSLEGTVNEKLFF
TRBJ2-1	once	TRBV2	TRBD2	TGTGCCAGCAGTGAAGGGACTAGCGGGATTAGCTCCTACAATGAGCAGTTCTTC	CASSEGTSGISSYNEQFF
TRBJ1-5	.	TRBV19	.	TGTGCCAGTAGTATCTCGGTCAGGGGAGGCAATCAGCCCCAGCATTTT	CASSISVRGGNQPQHF
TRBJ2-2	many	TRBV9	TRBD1	TGTGCCAGCAGCCTAGGACAGGAAGCGAACACCGGGGAGCTGTTTTTT	CASSLGQEANTGELFF
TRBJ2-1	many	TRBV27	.	TGTGCCAGCAGTTTGCCACCATACAATGAGCAGTTCTTC	CASSLPPYNEQFF
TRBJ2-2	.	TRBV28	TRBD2	TGTGCCACCCGGCCTAGCGGGAGATGGGAGCTGTTTTTT	CATRPSGRWELFF
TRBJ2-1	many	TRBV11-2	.	TGTGCCAGCACACTCATTAGCTCCTACAATGAGCAGTTCTTC	CASTLISSYNEQFF
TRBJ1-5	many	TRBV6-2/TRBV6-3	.	TGTGCCAGCAGTTACGATGACCCTAGAAAGCCCCAGCATTTT	CASSYDDPRKPQHF